A selection of T cell receptor beta chains follows, all from one sample in a study of regulatory T cells in long-lasting Graves disease. TCRdb ran MiXCR on the multiplex PCR reads and lists one entry per CDR3 protein. The sample has hundreds of thousands of distinct CDR3 sequences, 15% to 20% seen once; the top ten hold around 19%. This sample also belongs to another study, concerning T cells in Graves' hyperthyroidism and ophthalmopathy.

Here the sequenced sample was peripheral blood mononuclear cells (PBMCs), taken at new diagnosis, from a patient treated with antithyroid drugs. The source is a woman aged 25 to 45 with Graves disease. CDR3s include the opening cysteine and the closing phenylalanine or tryptophan. The order of the fields is CDR3 protein, CDR3 DNA, V gene, J gene, CDR3 length, D gene, clone size. The D gene is left open where the match is weak. Only part of the rows carry a size: once, few, many, or a class if the clone is expanded.

CDR3: CASSPSAGGFYNEQFF; DNA: TGTGCCAGCAGCCCCTCAGCGGGAGGTTTTTACAATGAGCAGTTCTTC; V: TRBV27; J: TRBJ2-1; length: 16; D: TRBD2; size: many
CDR3: CASSVVVGGELFF; DNA: TGTGCCAGCAGCGTAGTGGTCGGCGGGGAGCTGTTTTTT; V: TRBV9; J: TRBJ2-2; length: 13; D: .; size: .
CDR3: CAVQPGGFSETQYF; DNA: TGTGCCGTCCAGCCGGGGGGTTTTTCAGAGACCCAGTACTTC; V: TRBV2; J: TRBJ2-5; length: 14; D: TRBD2; size: many
CDR3: CASRGLNTGELFF; DNA: TGTGCCAGCCGGGGTCTTAACACCGGGGAGCTGTTTTTT; V: TRBV6-1; J: TRBJ2-2; length: 13; D: .; size: many
CDR3: CASSADSTPGANVLTF; DNA: TGTGCCAGCAGTGCGGACAGTACCCCTGGGGCCAACGTCCTGACTTTC; V: TRBV27; J: TRBJ2-6; length: 16; D: .; size: .
CDR3: CASSVGLIDTQYF; DNA: TGTGCCAGTAGTGTCGGACTCATAGATACGCAGTATTTT; V: TRBV19; J: TRBJ2-3; length: 13; D: .; size: .
CDR3: CAWMLGLTEAFF; DNA: TGTGCCTGGATGCTTGGACTCACTGAAGCTTTCTTT; V: TRBV30; J: TRBJ1-1; length: 12; D: .; size: many
CDR3: CASENRWVQPQHF; DNA: TGTGCCAGCGAGAACCGCTGGGTGCAGCCCCAGCATTTT; V: TRBV28; J: TRBJ1-5; length: 13; D: .; size: many
CDR3: CAWSVLAGHNEQFF; DNA: TGTGCCTGGAGTGTACTAGCGGGTCACAATGAGCAGTTCTTC; V: TRBV30; J: TRBJ2-1; length: 14; D: TRBD2; size: .
CDR3: CASSPGQGTGYQPQHF; DNA: TGTGCCAGCAGTCCGGGACAGGGGACTGGGTATCAGCCCCAGCATTTT; V: TRBV6-1; J: TRBJ1-5; length: 16; D: TRBD1; size: many
CDR3: CASSQGAVYEQYF; DNA: TGCGCCAGCAGCCAAGGAGCGGTGTACGAGCAGTACTTC; V: TRBV4-1; J: TRBJ2-7; length: 13; D: .; size: .
CDR3: CASSFGLAGGVGQFF; DNA: TGTGCCAGCAGCTTCGGGCTAGCGGGAGGGGTTGGGCAGTTCTTC; V: TRBV5-5; J: TRBJ2-1; length: 15; D: TRBD2; size: .
CDR3: CASSVESGNQPQHF; DNA: TGTGCCAGCTCCGTAGAGTCGGGGAATCAGCCCCAGCATTTT; V: TRBV2; J: TRBJ1-5; length: 14; D: .; size: many
CDR3: CASSQVDYFNEQFF; DNA: TGCGCCAGCAGCCAAGTGGACTATTTCAATGAGCAGTTCTTC; V: TRBV4-1; J: TRBJ2-1; length: 14; D: .; size: few
CDR3: CASAMGPTLGYTF; DNA: TGTGCCAGCGCAATGGGACCGACTCTTGGCTACACCTTC; V: TRBV28; J: TRBJ1-2; length: 13; D: .; size: many
CDR3: CAIRTSADQPQHF; DNA: TGTGCCATCCGTACGTCGGCTGATCAGCCCCAGCATTTT; V: TRBV10-3; J: TRBJ1-5; length: 13; D: .; size: many
CDR3: CASSYSGGQGSKGYTF; DNA: TGTGCCAGCAGTTACTCTGGCGGACAGGGTTCGAAAGGCTACACCTTC; V: TRBV6-5; J: TRBJ1-2; length: 16; D: TRBD1; size: many
CDR3: CASTRQGVNVIEKLFF; DNA: TGTGCCAGTACCCGACAGGGAGTGAATGTAATCGAAAAACTGTTTTTT; V: TRBV19; J: TRBJ1-4; length: 16; D: TRBD1; size: few
CDR3: CASSLSGTDGVGYTF; DNA: TGTGCCAGCAGCTTATCAGGGACAGACGGCGTTGGCTACACCTTC; V: TRBV7-9; J: TRBJ1-2; length: 15; D: TRBD1; size: many
CDR3: CASSKTLTSYEQYF; DNA: TGTGCCAGCAGCAAGACACTTACCTCCTACGAGCAGTACTTC; V: TRBV27; J: TRBJ2-7; length: 14; D: .; size: .
CDR3: CASRGVGHGYTF; DNA: TGTGCCAGCAGGGGGGTGGGCCATGGCTACACCTTC; V: TRBV6-1; J: TRBJ1-2; length: 12; D: .; size: .
CDR3: CASSELTNTDTQYF; DNA: TGTGCCAGCAGTGAACTAACAAACACAGATACGCAGTATTTT; V: TRBV25-1; J: TRBJ2-3; length: 14; D: .; size: few
CDR3: CASSPTPWDLRSGGGNTIYF; DNA: TGTGCCAGCAGCCCTACCCCCTGGGATTTGCGGAGCGGAGGTGGAAACACCATATATTTT; V: TRBV9; J: TRBJ1-3; length: 20; D: .; size: .
CDR3: CASSSPGPAEAFF; DNA: TGTGCCAGCAGTTCCCCAGGTCCGGCTGAAGCTTTCTTT; V: TRBV12-3/TRBV12-4; J: TRBJ1-1; length: 13; D: .; size: many
CDR3: CSAGTPGELYGYTF; DNA: TGCAGTGCTGGAACCCCGGGGGAGCTCTATGGCTACACCTTC; V: TRBV20-1; J: TRBJ1-2; length: 14; D: .; size: many
CDR3: CASSSRLAGRYEQYF; DNA: TGTGCCAGCAGCTCTAGACTAGCGGGAAGGTACGAGCAGTACTTC; V: TRBV7-9; J: TRBJ2-7; length: 15; D: TRBD2; size: few
CDR3: CSAAPLQGGGSPLHF; DNA: TGCAGTGCCGCACCCCTACAAGGGGGCGGTTCACCCCTCCACTTT; V: TRBV20-1; J: TRBJ1-6; length: 15; D: TRBD1; size: few
CDR3: CASSAINSVIVYTF; DNA: TGCGCCAGCAGCGCTATAAACAGCGTAATAGTCTACACCTTC; V: TRBV5-1; J: TRBJ1-2; length: 14; D: .; size: .
CDR3: CSARDNDSGRTWTQYF; DNA: TGCAGTGCTAGAGATAATGATAGCGGACGGACGTGGACCCAGTACTTC; V: TRBV20-1; J: TRBJ2-5; length: 16; D: .; size: .
CDR3: CASSQTGIYGYTF; DNA: TGTGCCAGCAGCCAGACGGGGATCTATGGCTACACCTTC; V: TRBV3-1; J: TRBJ1-2; length: 13; D: .; size: many
CDR3: CASSSQGQGQFF; DNA: TGTGCCAGCAGTTCTCAAGGGCAGGGGCAGTTCTTC; V: TRBV7-6; J: TRBJ2-1; length: 12; D: .; size: .
CDR3: CASNLAPGQQFF; DNA: TGTGCCAGCAACTTGGCCCCAGGTCAGCAGTTCTTC; V: TRBV5-8; J: TRBJ2-1; length: 12; D: .; size: once
CDR3: CASREGDVGVGANVLTF; DNA: TGTGCCAGCAGGGAAGGGGACGTCGGGGTTGGGGCCAACGTCCTGACTTTC; V: TRBV27; J: TRBJ2-6; length: 17; D: .; size: .
CDR3: CASSKDVWGSGNTIYF; DNA: TGTGCCAGCAGCAAAGACGTTTGGGGATCTGGAAACACCATATATTTT; V: TRBV7-9; J: TRBJ1-3; length: 16; D: .; size: few
CDR3: CASEMPKKDGEIEKLFF; DNA: TGTGCCAGCGAAATGCCTAAAAAGGACGGTGAAATCGAAAAACTGTTTTTT; V: TRBV19; J: TRBJ1-4; length: 17; D: .; size: few
CDR3: CASSRGQYLSEQYF; DNA: TGTGCCAGCAGCAGAGGACAGTATCTCTCCGAGCAGTACTTC; V: TRBV3-1; J: TRBJ2-7; length: 14; D: .; size: many
CDR3: CASSHNSIQETQYF; DNA: TGTGCCAGCAGCCACAACAGTATTCAAGAGACCCAGTACTTC; V: TRBV5-4; J: TRBJ2-5; length: 14; D: .; size: .
CDR3: CASSRGFWGLNTEAFF; DNA: TGTGCCAGCAGTAGGGGTTTTTGGGGATTGAACACTGAAGCTTTCTTT; V: TRBV28; J: TRBJ1-1; length: 16; D: .; size: many
CDR3: CASSYAWTGNQPQHF; DNA: TGTGCCAGCAGTTATGCGTGGACAGGGAACCAGCCCCAGCATTTT; V: TRBV6-2/TRBV6-3; J: TRBJ1-5; length: 15; D: TRBD1; size: many
CDR3: CAISPRGKSTDTQYF; DNA: TGTGCCATCAGTCCCAGGGGGAAGAGCACAGATACGCAGTATTTT; V: TRBV10-3; J: TRBJ2-3; length: 15; D: TRBD1; size: many
CDR3: CASSQESYYSNQPQHF; DNA: TGCGCCAGCAGCCAAGAAAGCTATTATAGCAATCAGCCCCAGCATTTT; V: TRBV4-1; J: TRBJ1-5; length: 16; D: .; size: .
CDR3: CASSTRVSGYTF; DNA: TGTGCCAGCAGTACCCGGGTTAGCGGCTACACCTTC; V: TRBV2; J: TRBJ1-2; length: 12; D: .; size: few
CDR3: CSVEVGLAAAYEQYF; DNA: TGCAGCGTGGAAGTAGGGCTAGCGGCAGCCTACGAGCAGTACTTC; V: TRBV29-1; J: TRBJ2-7; length: 15; D: TRBD2; size: .
CDR3: CATSTRGGEQYF; DNA: TGTGCCACCAGCACTCGGGGAGGCGAGCAGTACTTC; V: TRBV15; J: TRBJ2-7; length: 12; D: .; size: few
CDR3: CASSLGTGQETQYF; DNA: TGTGCCAGCAGTTTAGGGACAGGGCAGGAGACCCAGTACTTC; V: TRBV28; J: TRBJ2-5; length: 14; D: TRBD1; size: many
CDR3: CASTGGGRTEAFF; DNA: TGTGCCAGCACGGGGGGGGGGAGGACTGAAGCTTTCTTT; V: TRBV3-1; J: TRBJ1-1; length: 13; D: .; size: many
CDR3: CASSSGTSGFYKGDTQYF; DNA: TGCGCCAGCAGCTCGGGGACTAGCGGATTTTACAAGGGGGATACGCAGTATTTT; V: TRBV5-1; J: TRBJ2-3; length: 18; D: TRBD2; size: few
CDR3: CASGWVTEQYF; DNA: TGTGCCAGCGGATGGGTCACCGAGCAGTACTTC; V: TRBV6-2/TRBV6-3; J: TRBJ2-7; length: 11; D: .; size: many
CDR3: CASRAGQVLYEQYF; DNA: TGTGCCAGCAGGGCCGGACAAGTCCTCTACGAGCAGTACTTC; V: TRBV28; J: TRBJ2-7; length: 14; D: .; size: many
CDR3: CASPARNTGELFF; DNA: TGTGCCTCCCCGGCCAGAAACACCGGGGAGCTGTTTTTT; V: TRBV30; J: TRBJ2-2; length: 13; D: .; size: few
CDR3: CASRTPQGSEQPQHF; DNA: TGTGCCAGCAGAACCCCACAGGGGTCGGAACAGCCCCAGCATTTT; V: TRBV28; J: TRBJ1-5; length: 15; D: TRBD1; size: many
CDR3: CASSETRVRTGYTF; DNA: TGTGCCAGCAGTGAAACCAGGGTGAGGACCGGCTACACCTTC; V: TRBV2; J: TRBJ1-2; length: 14; D: .; size: many
CDR3: CASSLYDGGNQPQHF; DNA: TGTGCCAGCAGTTTGTATGACGGAGGCAATCAGCCCCAGCATTTT; V: TRBV12-3/TRBV12-4; J: TRBJ1-5; length: 15; D: .; size: many